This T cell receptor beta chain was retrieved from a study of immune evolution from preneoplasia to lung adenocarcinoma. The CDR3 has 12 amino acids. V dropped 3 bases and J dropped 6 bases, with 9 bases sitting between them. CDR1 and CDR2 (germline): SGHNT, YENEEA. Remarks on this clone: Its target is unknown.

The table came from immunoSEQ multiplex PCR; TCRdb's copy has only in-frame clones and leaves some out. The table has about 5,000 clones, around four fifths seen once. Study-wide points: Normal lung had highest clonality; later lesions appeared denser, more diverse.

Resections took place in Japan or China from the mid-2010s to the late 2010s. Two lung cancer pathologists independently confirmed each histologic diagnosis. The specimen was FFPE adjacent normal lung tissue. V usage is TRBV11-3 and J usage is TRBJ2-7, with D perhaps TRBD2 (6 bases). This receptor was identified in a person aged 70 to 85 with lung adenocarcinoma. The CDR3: CASSFGAGEQYF. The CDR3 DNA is TGTGCCAGCAGCTTCGGAGCGGGCGAGCAGTACTTC.